This T cell receptor beta chain was captured by sequencing in a study of cytomegalovirus exposure and HLA in healthy donors. Turning to the study itself: Some 80 million unique TCRs from HLA-typed donors were held in an early data release. General study findings and limits: Altogether, 150 to 200 TCR beta chains were recorded as cytomegalovirus-associated.

CDR1 is LNHDA, CDR2 SQIVND, per germline (reference sequence). The CDR3 totals 14 residues. The ends lost 3 bases at V and 4 bases at J; junction bases unmatched: 5. Concerning this clone: The target antigen is unknown.

The PCR employed 60 Vbeta primers together with 13 Jbeta primers. TCRdb's copy holds only in-frame clones and misses some; the assay was immunoSEQ multiplex PCR. The sample consists of some 140,000 clones, approximately 9% of them appearing once. This chain connects TRBV19 to TRBJ1-2; 7 bases are a match to TRBD1. The clonotype comes from a woman aged 40 to 50 in good health and CMV-seropositive. The sample consisted of PBMCs. The CDR3 spells CASSIDRVAYGYTF. Written as DNA, the CDR3 is TGTGCCAGTAGTATCGACAGGGTGGCCTATGGCTACACCTTC.